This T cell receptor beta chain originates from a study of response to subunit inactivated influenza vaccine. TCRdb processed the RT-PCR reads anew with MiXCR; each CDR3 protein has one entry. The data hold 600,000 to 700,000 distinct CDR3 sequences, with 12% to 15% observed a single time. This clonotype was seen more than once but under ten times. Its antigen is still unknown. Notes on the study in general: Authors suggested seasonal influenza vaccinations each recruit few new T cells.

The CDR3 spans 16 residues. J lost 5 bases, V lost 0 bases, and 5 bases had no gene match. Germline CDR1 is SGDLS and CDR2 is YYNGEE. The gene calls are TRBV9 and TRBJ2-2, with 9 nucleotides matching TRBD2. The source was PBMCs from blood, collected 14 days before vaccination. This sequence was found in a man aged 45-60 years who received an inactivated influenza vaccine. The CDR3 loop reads CASSVEGLAYTGELFF. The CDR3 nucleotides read TGTGCCAGCAGCGTAGAAGGACTAGCGTATACCGGGGAGCTGTTTTTT.